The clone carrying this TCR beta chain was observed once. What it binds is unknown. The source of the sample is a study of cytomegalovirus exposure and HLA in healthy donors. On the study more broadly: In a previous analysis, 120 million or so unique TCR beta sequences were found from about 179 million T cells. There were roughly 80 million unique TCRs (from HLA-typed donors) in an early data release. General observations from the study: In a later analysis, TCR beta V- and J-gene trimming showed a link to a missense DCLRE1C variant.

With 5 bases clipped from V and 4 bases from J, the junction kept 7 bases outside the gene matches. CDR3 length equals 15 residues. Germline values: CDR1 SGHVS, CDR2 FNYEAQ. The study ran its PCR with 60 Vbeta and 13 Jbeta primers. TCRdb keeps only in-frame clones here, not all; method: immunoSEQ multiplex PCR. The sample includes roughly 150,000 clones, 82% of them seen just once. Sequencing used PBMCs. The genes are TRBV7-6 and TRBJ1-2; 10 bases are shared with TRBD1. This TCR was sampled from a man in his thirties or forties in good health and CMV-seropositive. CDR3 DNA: TGTGCCAGCAGCCCCCGGACAGGGGGGAGCTATGGCTACACCTTC. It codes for CASSPRTGGSYGYTF.